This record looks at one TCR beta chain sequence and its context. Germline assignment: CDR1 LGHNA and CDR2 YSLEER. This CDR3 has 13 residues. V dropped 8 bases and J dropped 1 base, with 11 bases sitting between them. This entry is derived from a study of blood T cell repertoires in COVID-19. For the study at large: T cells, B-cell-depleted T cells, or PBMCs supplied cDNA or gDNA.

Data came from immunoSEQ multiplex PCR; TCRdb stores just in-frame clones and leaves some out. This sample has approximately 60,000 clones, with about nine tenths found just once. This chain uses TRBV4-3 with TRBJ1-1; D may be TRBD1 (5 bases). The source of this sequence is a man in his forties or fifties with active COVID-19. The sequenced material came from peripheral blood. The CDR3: CASSIQGNTEAFF. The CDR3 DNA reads TGCGCCAGCTCTATCCAGGGGAACACTGAAGCTTTCTTT.